The clone carrying this T cell receptor beta chain was counted once. The sample belongs to a study of blood T cell repertoires in COVID-19. As for the study in general: COVID-19 samples collected from the United States, Italy and Spain covered acute and convalescent phases.

J lost 6 bases, V lost 2 bases, and 7 bases had no gene match. This CDR3 is 15 amino acids long. Germline V gene sequence: CDR1 MNHEY, CDR2 SMNVEV (reference sequence). Clones were sequenced by immunoSEQ multiplex PCR, and TCRdb holds only the in-frame ones, with some missing. The repertoire holds about 68,000 clones, with approximately 86% as singletons. The sequenced sample consisted of peripheral blood. The chain couples TRBV27 to TRBJ2-7, with TRBD1 matching over 10 bases. The sequence came from a man in his forties or fifties with acute or convalescent COVID-19. In DNA, the CDR3 is TGTGCCAGCAGTTTAGCGGGACAGGGGTTGGGCGAGCAGTACTTC. Translated: CASSLAGQGLGEQYF.